Reported below is one T cell receptor beta chain. The data belong to a study of cytomegalovirus exposure and HLA in healthy donors. The PCR ran on 60 Vbeta and 13 Jbeta primers. Sequencing was performed with immunoSEQ multiplex PCR; in TCRdb, only in-frame clones are kept and a portion is missing. The sample shows about 140,000 clones, roughly four fifths of them seen only once. The germline CDR1 and CDR2 sequences are MDHEN and SYDVKM. J was trimmed by 1 base and V by 6 bases; bases with no gene match: 6. CDR3 size: 14 residues. The chain is built from TRBV28 and TRBJ2-7; 7 bases are a match to TRBD1. The sequenced material came from PBMCs. This sequence originates from a woman between 50 and 59 years old in good health and CMV-seropositive. The CDR3 sequence: CASSYPGQSYEQYF. The CDR3 DNA reads as TGTGCCAGCAGCTATCCGGGACAGTCCTACGAGCAGTACTTC.